Shown below are 25 T cell receptor beta chains from a single sample sequenced in a study of cytomegalovirus exposure and HLA in healthy donors. The table came from immunoSEQ multiplex PCR; TCRdb's copy has only in-frame clones and leaves some out. The sample includes 250,000 to 400,000 clones, around 90% of them seen just once. The sequenced sample consisted of PBMCs. The receptors here all came from a man under 40 in good health and CMV-seronegative.

V gene TRBV25-1 combines with J gene TRBJ1-5; no clear D. The CDR3 consists of 13 residues. The V end lost 5 bases, the J end lost 5 bases, and 10 bases lay between the germline ends. Germline CDR1 and CDR2: MGHDK and SYGVNS. The CDR3 loop reads CASSPSNYQPQHF. The CDR3 DNA sequence: TGTGCCAGCAGTCCATCTAATTATCAGCCCCAGCATTTT.

The chain couples TRBV25-1 to TRBJ1-4; D remains unclear. The ends were cut back, 3 bases at V and 8 bases at J, with 16 bases in the middle. CDR3 length equals 15 residues. The germline gives CDR1 MGHDK, CDR2 SYGVNS. CDR3 sequence: CASSEHHTREEKLFF. CDR3 nucleotide sequence: TGTGCCAGCAGTGAGCATCATACGAGGGAGGAAAAACTGTTTTTT.

The V and J genes are TRBV6-5 and TRBJ2-1; 12 bases align to TRBD2. V dropped 6 bases and J dropped 10; count of bases not matched to a gene: 10. This CDR3 spans 15 amino acids. Germline V CDR1 and CDR2: MNHEY, SVGAGI. The CDR3 DNA is TGTGCCAGCAGACCCCCACTAGCGGGGGGATACGAGCAGTTCTTC. Translating gives CASRPPLAGGYEQFF.

V and J are TRBV6-1 and TRBJ1-6; no reliable D call. Per germline, CDR1 MNHNS and CDR2 SASEGT. This CDR3 has 12 residues. Trimming removed 7 bases at V and 8 bases at J, with 9 bases between. The CDR3, as DNA: TGTGCCAGCATTCGAGGAGATTCACCCCTCCACTTT. Protein: CASIRGDSPLHF.

V usage is TRBV19 and J usage is TRBJ2-7; 7 nucleotides line up with TRBD1. The germline gives CDR1 LNHDA, CDR2 SQIVND (reference sequence). The V segment lost 4 bases and the J segment 2 bases; nucleotides outside the gene matches: 8. This CDR3 has 15 amino acids. The CDR3 bases are TGTGCCAGTAGTAAAGAGGGACAGCCAACCTACGAGCAGTACTTC. This sequence encodes CASSKEGQPTYEQYF.

This rearrangement joins TRBV6-5 to TRBJ2-5, with 9 bases fitting TRBD1. The V gene's germline CDR1 is MNHEY and CDR2 SVGAGI. There are 13 residues in the CDR3. The V gene end was trimmed by 10 bases and the J gene end by 5 bases; junction bases not matched to a gene: 8. The CDR3 sequence: CATNRGRWETQYF. The CDR3 coding sequence is TGTGCCACCAACAGGGGGCGCTGGGAGACCCAGTACTTC.

This chain uses TRBV7-6 with TRBJ2-3; D possibly corresponds to TRBD2 (6 bases). The germline V gene has CDR1 SGHVS and CDR2 FNYEAQ. This CDR3 comprises 16 residues. V dropped 4 bases and J dropped 3 bases, with 17 bases sitting between them. The CDR3 reads CASSYRDFPQTDTQYF. The CDR3 coding sequence is TGTGCCAGCAGCTACCGGGACTTTCCCCAGACAGATACGCAGTATTTT.

The chain combines TRBV2 with TRBJ1-2; TRBD1 is a possible D gene (5 bases). V lost 4 bases to trimming and J lost 2 bases, with 8 bases between them. The CDR3 consists of 13 residues. Per the germline V gene, CDR1 is SNHLY and CDR2 is FYNNEI. The CDR3 nucleotides are TGTGCCAGCAGTGGGACAACCAACTATGGCTACACCTTC. This codes for CASSGTTNYGYTF.

The rearrangement uses TRBV6-1 and TRBJ2-5; D remains ambiguous. The V end was cut by 2 bases, the J end by 2 bases, with 15 bases between. From germline, CDR1 is MNHNS and CDR2 SASEGT. CDR3 length: 16 residues. CDR3 sequence reads: CASSEQTPSRQETQYF. CDR3 coding DNA: TGTGCCAGCAGTGAACAGACTCCTTCACGGCAAGAGACCCAGTACTTC.

The V and J genes are TRBV2 and TRBJ1-3; no definite D call. V was cut by 7 bases and J by 0 bases, with 13 bases left in between. This CDR3 has 15 residues. In germline, CDR1 is SNHLY, CDR2 FYNNEI. The CDR3 DNA follows: TGTGCCAGCACGACACGGTTTTTCTCTGGAAACACCATATATTTT. Protein sequence: CASTTRFFSGNTIYF.

The CDR3 protein is CASSLNREGYEQYF. The CDR3, as DNA: TGTGCCAGCAGTTTAAATAGGGAGGGTTACGAGCAGTACTTC. V and J are TRBV27 and TRBJ2-7; TRBD2 agrees at 7 bases. Unmatched junction bases numbered 5, after V lost 2 bases and J lost 4 bases. Germline CDR1 reads MNHEY; CDR2 reads SMNVEV (reference sequence). The CDR3 extends over 14 amino acids.

The V and J genes are TRBV4-3 and TRBJ2-7, with D perhaps TRBD2 (6 bases). CDR1 is LGHNA, CDR2 YSLEER, per germline. This CDR3 comprises 21 residues. Trimming removed 4 bases from V and 0 bases from J, with 31 bases in between. The CDR3 DNA is TGCGCCAGCAGCCCAGCCCTCGGGGTTCCGATTACTAGCCCTAGCTCCTACGAGCAGTACTTC. Amino acids: CASSPALGVPITSPSSYEQYF.

This sequence joins TRBV7-2 and TRBJ1-5, with TRBD1 as a possible D gene (5 bases). The CDR3 contains 15 residues. CDR1 is SGHTA, CDR2 FQGNSA, per germline. V was pared by 1 base and J by 3 bases, with 10 bases between. The CDR3 is CASSLVTGLNQPQHF. CDR3 bases: TGTGCCAGCAGCTTAGTTACAGGCCTCAATCAGCCCCAGCATTTT.

This rearrangement joins TRBV6-6 to TRBJ2-2, with D possibly matching TRBD2 (5 bases). CDR1 and CDR2 from the germline V gene are MNHNY and SVGAGI (reference sequence). This CDR3 contains 16 residues. V was cut by 2 bases and J by 5 bases, with 15 bases left in between. The CDR3 loop reads CASSYLIRGATGELFF. The CDR3 nucleotides are TGTGCCAGCAGTTACCTTATTCGGGGTGCGACCGGGGAGCTGTTTTTT.

The V gene is TRBV19, the J gene TRBJ2-6; the D gene is possibly TRBD1 (7 bases). The V end was cut by 6 bases, the J end by 4 bases, with 13 bases between. Germline lookup yields CDR1 LNHDA and CDR2 SQIVND (reference sequence). There are 15 residues in the CDR3. For the CDR3, the DNA is TGTGCCAGTAGGGTCAGGGGGGAAGGGGCCAACGTCCTGACTTTC. Translating it yields CASRVRGEGANVLTF. Combining the CDR3 with reference TRBV19 and TRBJ2-6 gives the whole variable domain DGGITQSPKYLFRKEGQNVTLSCEQNLNHDAMYWYRQDPGQGLRLIYYSQIVNDFQKGDIAEGYSVSREKKESFPLTVTSAQKNPTAFYLCASRVRGEGANVLTFGAGSRLTVL.

The chain couples TRBV9 to TRBJ2-3; a weak D match, TRBD2 (5 bases). V was trimmed by 4 bases and J by 6 bases, leaving 15 bases between them. The CDR3 has 14 amino acids. Germline CDR1 SGDLS, CDR2 YYNGEE. CDR3 region: CASSLLGGQDTQYF. The CDR3 DNA follows: TGTGCCAGCAGCTTGCTCGGAGGTCAGGATACGCAGTATTTT.

The chain recombines TRBV6-5 with TRBJ2-2; TRBD1 is a possible D gene (5 bases). The V and J ends lost 0 bases and 4 bases respectively, with 12 bases between them. This CDR3 region has 16 residues. Germline values: CDR1 MNHEY, CDR2 SVGAGI. The CDR3 sequence: CASSYSIGAITGELFF. The CDR3 nucleotides read TGTGCCAGCAGTTACTCGATTGGGGCTATCACCGGGGAGCTGTTTTTT.

This chain joins TRBV27 and TRBJ1-1, with no clear D. Germline CDR1 and CDR2: MNHEY and SMNVEV (reference sequence). V shed 4 bases and J shed 0 bases, with 6 bases lying between them. The CDR3 is made up of 13 amino acids. CDR3 in amino acids: CASSSGMNTEAFF. The CDR3 DNA reads TGTGCCAGCAGTTCGGGGATGAACACTGAAGCTTTCTTT.

The chain is built from TRBV5-5 and TRBJ2-5; TRBD2 matches at 12 bases. V lost 0 bases, J lost 5 bases, and 11 bases stayed unmatched. Germline CDR1 is SGHKS and CDR2 is YYEKEE (reference sequence). The CDR3 sequence is 18 residues long. The DNA for the CDR3 is TGTGCCAGCAGCTTGGTCCTAGCGGGGGGGCCGGAATCGGAGACCCAGTACTTC. It is translated as CASSLVLAGGPESETQYF.

The V call is TRBV19, the J call TRBJ1-2; a possible D gene is TRBD1 (6 bases). V was clipped by 4 bases and J by 2 bases, with 8 bases between them. This CDR3 comprises 13 residues. Germline CDR1 reads LNHDA; CDR2 reads SQIVND (reference sequence). CDR3 protein: CASSSTGNYGYTF. CDR3 nucleotides: TGTGCCAGTAGTAGTACAGGGAACTATGGCTACACCTTC. Complete variable domain (other parts from reference TRBV19 and TRBJ1-2): DGGITQSPKYLFRKEGQNVTLSCEQNLNHDAMYWYRQDPGQGLRLIYYSQIVNDFQKGDIAEGYSVSREKKESFPLTVTSAQKNPTAFYLCASSSTGNYGYTFGSGTRLTVV.

The V and J genes are TRBV4-3 and TRBJ1-4; D uncertain. Trimming stripped 3 bases from V and 8 bases from J, with 13 bases between. The germline CDR1 and CDR2 sequences are LGHNA and YSLEER. The CDR3 loop spans 14 amino acids. The CDR3 region is CASSQTTLGEKLFF. The CDR3 nucleotides read TGCGCCAGCAGCCAGACAACCCTCGGCGAAAAACTGTTTTTT.

V gene TRBV28 combines with J gene TRBJ2-7, with a possible D match to TRBD1 (6 bases). The V and J ends lost 10 bases and 2 bases respectively, with 15 bases between them. CDR3 size: 13 residues. From germline, CDR1 is MDHEN and CDR2 SYDVKM. In DNA form, the CDR3 reads TGTGCCACCGCATACAGGGTAGCCTACGAGCAGTACTTC. It specifies CATAYRVAYEQYF.

The rearrangement joins TRBV9 to TRBJ1-2; 10 bases are a match to TRBD1. Germline V gene sequence: CDR1 SGDLS, CDR2 YYNGEE. The CDR3 is 16 residues long. The junction had 9 bases not matched to a gene; V was cut back by 3 bases and J by 4 bases. CDR3: CASSGRDRGQIYGYTF. In DNA, the CDR3 is TGTGCCAGCAGCGGACGCGACAGGGGGCAGATCTATGGCTACACCTTC.

This sequence joins TRBV7-8 and TRBJ2-2; possible D gene TRBD2, 5 bases. The germline V gene encodes CDR1 SGHVS and CDR2 FQNEAQ. Trimming shortened V by 5 bases and J by 4 bases, and 20 bases separated the two germline ends. The CDR3 spans 17 residues. For the CDR3, the DNA is TGTGCCAGCAGCCACAGACGGCTCTACGCGGGCACCGGGGAGCTGTTTTTT. Its translation: CASSHRRLYAGTGELFF.

This clone was recorded only once. The chain combines TRBV5-7 with TRBJ2-3, with 8 bases aligning to TRBD2. TRBV5-7 is treated as an ORF (open reading frame) with a function not yet certain. The CDR3 length is 15 residues. The trim removed 3 bases at V and 3 bases at J, leaving 6 bases unmatched. In DNA, the CDR3 is TGTGCCAGCAGCTCTCTCGGCGGGGGGACAGATACGCAGTATTTT. Residues: CASSSLGGGTDTQYF.